Reported below is one T cell receptor (beta chain). The ends lost 5 bases at V and 5 bases at J; junction bases unmatched: 5. Germline lookup yields CDR1 SEHNR and CDR2 FQNEAQ (reference sequence). The CDR3 spans 14 residues. The sample comes from a study of T cell changes during pregnancy in multiple sclerosis. The method was immunoSEQ multiplex PCR; TCRdb's version includes in-frame clones alone and lacks a portion of them. Of around 36,000 clones listed, around 90% are singletons. The clonotype comes from a female donor with multiple sclerosis, enrolled in a pregnancy study. V usage is TRBV7-9 and J usage is TRBJ2-3; TRBD2 agrees at 9 bases. Sequencing was performed on CD4+ T cells from peripheral blood mononuclear cells, taken in the third trimester of pregnancy. CDR3: CASSGLAIQDTQYF. The CDR3 DNA is TGTGCCAGCAGCGGACTAGCGATTCAAGATACGCAGTATTTT. Full variable domain (remainder filled in from reference TRBV7-9 and TRBJ2-3): DTGVSQNPRHKITKRGQNVTFRCDPISEHNRLYWYRQTLGQGPEFLTYFQNEAQLEKSRLLSDRFSAERPKGSFSTLEIQRTEQGDSAMYLCASSGLAIQDTQYFGPGTRLTVL.